The 27 T cell receptor beta chains reported below all come from one sample, sequenced in a study of yellow fever vaccine responses in identical twins. One entry per CDR3 protein results from TCRdb running MiXCR on the RT-PCR reads. The sample lists 3,000 to 4,500 distinct CDR3 sequences, just under 85% seen once, with roughly 2.6% in the top ten. This specimen consisted of T cells from blood (PBMCs), unsorted or a sorted subset (not recorded which), obtained before or after yellow fever vaccination (not recorded which). Receptor source: a woman aged 18-29 years who received the yellow fever vaccine.

J is TRBJ2-1 and V is TRBV13; the D gene is possibly TRBD1 (6 bases). Germline V lookup: CDR1 PRHDT, CDR2 FYEKMQ (reference sequence). The CDR3 contains 15 residues. The germline V and J ends were trimmed by 5 bases and 4 bases, with 15 bases remaining between them. CDR3 coding DNA: TGTGCCAGCAGCCGCGACAGGTCGAGTTACAATGAGCAGTTCTTC. This translates into CASSRDRSSYNEQFF. Using reference TRBV13 and TRBJ2-1 for the parts outside the CDR3, the full variable domain is AAGVIQSPRHLIKEKRETATLKCYPIPRHDTVYWYQQGPGQDPQFLISFYEKMQSDKGSIPDRFSAQQFSDYHSELNMSSLELGDSALYFCASSRDRSSYNEQFFGPGTRLTVL.

The sample holds a few counts of this clonotype. This chain links TRBV14 with TRBJ2-5; 8 nucleotides align to TRBD2. J lost 5 bases, V lost 3 bases, and 14 bases had no gene match. In germline, CDR1 is SGHDN, CDR2 FVKESK. The CDR3 runs to 17 residues. CDR3 bases: TGTGCCAGCAGCCATCTCCTTCCGGGGGGGCTGCGGGAGACCCAGTACTTC. Its protein product is CASSHLLPGGLRETQYF.

The chain carries TRBV7-3 and TRBJ1-5; D unresolved. The CDR3 is 13 amino acids. Deletions cut 2 bases from V and 1 base from J, with 3 bases between. Germline loops: CDR1 SGHTA, CDR2 FQGTGA. CDR3 sequence: CASSLVSNQPQHF. The CDR3, as DNA: TGTGCCAGCAGCTTAGTGAGCAATCAGCCCCAGCATTTT.

The chain is built from TRBV2 and TRBJ2-7; unclear D gene. From germline, CDR1 is SNHLY and CDR2 FYNNEI. Trimming removed 5 bases at V and 1 base at J, with 9 bases between. The CDR3 is 13 amino acids. CDR3 loop: CASSSRMSYEQYF. For the CDR3, the DNA is TGTGCCAGCAGTAGCCGGATGTCCTACGAGCAGTACTTC.

The CDR3 loop is CASSEDYQQFF. In nucleotides, the CDR3 is TGTGCCAGCAGTGAGGACTATCAGCAGTTCTTC. This chain joins TRBV2 and TRBJ2-1; the D gene is possibly TRBD2 (6 bases). The length of the CDR3 is 11 residues. V gave up 3 bases and J gave up 11 bases, with 8 bases separating them. CDR1 and CDR2 from the germline V gene are SNHLY and FYNNEI.

This clonotype was seen once. This chain connects TRBV13 to TRBJ2-3; D ambiguous. This CDR3 is built from 15 residues. V lost 8 bases and J 4 bases, leaving 19 bases between the germline ends. CDR1 PRHDT and CDR2 FYEKMQ come from the germline V gene (reference sequence). The chain's CDR3 is CASGKGEIFADTQYF. The CDR3 DNA reads TGTGCCAGCGGGAAAGGTGAAATCTTCGCAGATACGCAGTATTTT.

This clonotype was seen once. The V and J genes are TRBV29-1 and TRBJ2-2, with unresolved D. This CDR3 has 13 residues. CDR1 is SQVTM, CDR2 ANQGSEA, per germline. V gave up 4 bases and J gave up 7 bases, with 13 bases separating them. CDR3 sequence reads: CSVGFPQGGELFF. The CDR3 DNA follows: TGCAGCGTTGGCTTCCCTCAAGGCGGGGAGCTGTTTTTT.

Only one count was recorded for this clonotype. J is TRBJ1-5 and V is TRBV27; 7 bases are shared with TRBD1. Germline CDR1 and CDR2: MNHEY and SMNVEV (reference sequence). The CDR3 has 15 amino acids. The trim removed 1 base at V and 5 bases at J, leaving 5 bases unmatched. This chain's CDR3 is CASSLLGQGDQPQHF. The CDR3 DNA is TGTGCCAGCAGTTTATTGGGTCAGGGGGATCAGCCCCAGCATTTT.

This clonotype was detected a few times. The chain employs TRBV29-1 and TRBJ2-7; 8 bases are shared with TRBD1. The germline gives CDR1 SQVTM, CDR2 ANQGSEA. The CDR3 runs to 14 residues. Trimming removed 0 bases from V and 3 bases from J; junction bases left unmatched: 4. The CDR3 protein is CSVEDSGTGYEQYF. The CDR3 DNA sequence: TGCAGCGTTGAAGACTCCGGGACAGGCTACGAGCAGTACTTC.

The CDR3 DNA reads as TGTGCCAGCAGGGCTAGTCGATCCCAAGAGACCCAGTACTTC. This encodes CASRASRSQETQYF. The chain carries TRBV12-3 or TRBV12-4 and TRBJ2-5; unclear D gene. This CDR3 comprises 14 residues. The ends were cut back, 6 bases at V and 1 base at J, with 12 bases in the middle.

V usage is TRBV2 and J usage is TRBJ2-7; 7 nucleotides line up with TRBD2. Per the germline V gene, CDR1 is SNHLY and CDR2 is FYNNEI. CDR3 length: 14 amino acids. The V segment lost 4 bases and the J segment 6 bases; nucleotides outside the gene matches: 9. The chain's CDR3 is CASSAWAGEGEQYF. In DNA form, the CDR3 reads TGTGCCAGCAGTGCTTGGGCGGGAGAGGGCGAGCAGTACTTC. The full variable domain, in which reference TRBV2 and TRBJ2-7 provide the parts outside the CDR3, is EPEVTQTPSHQVTQMGQEVILRCVPISNHLYFYWYRQILGQKVEFLVSFYNNEISEKSEIFDDQFSVERPDGSNFTLKIRSTKLEDSAMYFCASSAWAGEGEQYFGPGTRLTVT.

The V gene is TRBV18, the J gene TRBJ2-1; D possibly corresponds to TRBD2 (6 bases). The CDR3 is 15 residues long. V was clipped by 6 bases and J by 4 bases, with 16 bases between them. Germline V gene sequence: CDR1 KGHSH, CDR2 LQKENI. In DNA form, the CDR3 reads TGTGCCAGCTCCTACAGCGGGTACCAATACAATGAGCAGTTCTTC. Protein: CASSYSGYQYNEQFF.

The CDR3 protein is CASSFQATGELFF. CDR3 coding DNA: TGCGCCAGCAGCTTCCAGGCCACCGGGGAGCTGTTTTTT. The V gene is TRBV5-1, the J gene TRBJ2-2, with D unclear. The CDR3 covers 13 residues. The germline gives CDR1 SGHRS, CDR2 YFSETQ. The ends were cut back, 2 bases at V and 4 bases at J, with 6 bases in the middle.

V is TRBV23-1 and J is TRBJ2-7; 9 bases align to TRBD1. TRBV23-1 is sorted into the ORF group, with uncertain function. This CDR3 has 15 residues. Losses at the gene ends were 4 bases for V and 4 bases for J; bases not matched to a gene: 8. CDR3 DNA: TGCGCCAGCAGTCCCACCGGGACAGGGAATTACGAGCAGTACTTC. Protein sequence: CASSPTGTGNYEQYF.

V is TRBV11-1 and J is TRBJ2-7, with D perhaps TRBD2 (5 bases). The CDR3 extends over 15 amino acids. From germline, CDR1 is SGHAT and CDR2 FQDESV (reference sequence). V dropped 1 base and J dropped 4 bases, with 14 bases sitting between them. Here the CDR3 DNA reads TGTGCCAGCAGCTTAGTGACGGGGAAGTCTTACGAGCAGTACTTC. Protein product: CASSLVTGKSYEQYF. The full variable domain, rest sourced from reference TRBV11-1 and TRBJ2-7, is EAEVAQSPRYKITEKSQAVAFWCDPISGHATLYWYRQILGQGPELLVQFQDESVVDDSQLPKDRFSAERLKGVDSTLKIQPAELGDSAMYLCASSLVTGKSYEQYFGPGTRLTVT.

The chain is built from TRBV11-1 and TRBJ2-3; 7 bases line up with TRBD1. Trimming at V came to 5 bases and at J to 6 bases, leaving 5 bases not matched to a gene. The CDR3 length is 13 residues. The germline V gene has CDR1 SGHAT and CDR2 FQDESV (reference sequence). This CDR3 is CASSAPQGDTQYF. DNA of the CDR3: TGTGCCAGCAGCGCCCCACAGGGGGATACGCAGTATTTT.

This clonotype was counted once. The chain carries TRBV20-1 and TRBJ2-7, with TRBD2 matching 8 bases. The CDR3 length is 16 residues. V was pared by 0 bases and J by 0 bases, with 7 bases of the junction left unmatched. CDR1 and CDR2 from the germline V gene are DFQATT and SNEGSKA (reference sequence). CDR3 sequence: CSARDPRSGSSYEQYF. The CDR3, as DNA: TGCAGTGCTAGAGATCCCCGGAGCGGGAGCTCCTACGAGCAGTACTTC.

The chain employs TRBV4-3 and TRBJ1-2; 8 bases agree with TRBD1. The CDR3 length is 14 residues. V was pared by 3 bases and J by 5 bases, with 5 bases of the junction left unmatched. Per the germline V gene, CDR1 is LGHNA and CDR2 is YSLEER. CDR3 in amino acids: CASSQDRVGYGYTF. The CDR3 bases are TGCGCCAGCAGCCAGGACAGGGTTGGGTATGGCTACACCTTC.

Note on this clonotype: At one end the junction does not follow the germline gene, possibly because of a read error. The chain employs TRBV7-9 and TRBJ1-5, with 9 bases matching TRBD1. Per germline, CDR1 SEHNR and CDR2 FQNEAQ (reference sequence). This CDR3 is built from 16 residues. The CDR3 DNA reads TGTGCCAGCAGCTTGGGGGACAGGGAAGTCGATCATCCCCAGCATTTT. Amino acid sequence: CASSLGDREVDHPQHF.

The CDR3 loop reads CASGGVYNEQFF. CDR3 sequence (DNA): TGTGCCAGTGGAGGGGTCTACAATGAGCAGTTCTTC. The chain couples TRBV28 to TRBJ2-1, with D perhaps TRBD2 (6 bases). The CDR3 totals 12 residues. Germline V gives CDR1 MDHEN, CDR2 SYDVKM. Trimming removed 9 bases at V and 3 bases at J, with 9 bases between.

On this clonotype itself: An end of the junction differs from the germline gene, which may be a read error. The J gene is TRBJ2-1, the V gene TRBV7-7; D is perhaps TRBD2 (6 bases). CDR1 and CDR2 (germline): SSHAT, FNYEAQ (reference sequence). This CDR3 comprises 13 residues. The CDR3, as DNA: TGTGCTAGCAGCCTGACTAGGGTCCATGAGCAGTTCTTC. Its translation: CASSLTRVHEQFF.

V and J are TRBV2 and TRBJ2-3; no firm D call. CDR3 length: 13 amino acids. Germline-derived CDR1 and CDR2 are SNHLY and FYNNEI. Trimming pared 5 bases from V and 2 bases from J, leaving 8 bases between. The CDR3 spells CASSKESTDTQYF. DNA for the CDR3: TGTGCCAGCAGTAAAGAATCCACAGATACGCAGTATTTT.

The chain joins TRBV5-3 to TRBJ2-7, with 11 bases matching TRBD2. TRBV5-3 has ORF status, its function being uncertain. This CDR3 has 17 residues. Trimming removed 8 bases from V and 2 bases from J; junction bases left unmatched: 15. The CDR3, as DNA: TGTGCCAGTAAAAAATCGGGACTAGCGGACCATGCCTACGAGCAGTACTTC. It codes for CASKKSGLADHAYEQYF.

The count of this clonotype is one. The rearrangement joins TRBV11-1 to TRBJ2-5, with 8 positions matching TRBD1. V was clipped by 2 bases and J by 1 base; unmatched bases: 9. Germline CDR1 SGHAT, CDR2 FQDESV (reference sequence). The CDR3 runs to 17 residues. CDR3 DNA sequence: TGTGCCAGCAGCTTACTGAGATTCAGGGGGCCCCAAGAGACCCAGTACTTC. It translates to CASSLLRFRGPQETQYF.

The chain has TRBV7-9 and TRBJ2-4, with 10 bases matching TRBD1. V lost 3 bases to trimming and J lost 8 bases; unmatched junction nucleotides: 7. The CDR3 is 15 residues long. Germline V gene sequence: CDR1 SEHNR, CDR2 FQNEAQ (reference sequence). The CDR3 here is CASSFVVGQGDIQYF. Written as DNA, the CDR3 is TGTGCCAGCAGCTTTGTAGTCGGACAGGGGGACATTCAGTACTTC. The whole variable domain, filled in from reference TRBV7-9 and TRBJ2-4, reads DTGVSQNPRHKITKRGQNVTFRCDPISEHNRLYWYRQTLGQGPEFLTYFQNEAQLEKSRLLSDRFSAERPKGSFSTLEIQRTEQGDSAMYLCASSFVVGQGDIQYFGAGTRLSVL.

CDR3 DNA: TGTGCCAGCAGCTTACCAGATACGCAGTATTTT. It codes for CASSLPDTQYF. V usage is TRBV11-3 and J usage is TRBJ2-3; D gene uncertain. V was clipped by 2 bases and J by 4 bases, with 1 base between them. This CDR3 comprises 11 residues. Germline lookup yields CDR1 SGHNT and CDR2 YENEEA.

The chain carries TRBV25-1 and TRBJ2-3; D not certain. V shed 8 bases and J shed 2 bases, with 8 bases lying between them. The CDR3 runs 12 residues. Per the germline V gene, CDR1 is MGHDK and CDR2 is SYGVNS. The CDR3 reads CASAPPTDTQYF. Here the CDR3 DNA reads TGTGCCAGCGCCCCCCCCACAGATACGCAGTATTTT.